This T cell receptor beta chain is from a study of T cell responses to AZD1222 COVID-19 vaccine. Study outcomes and limitations: Females outnumbered males among donors, who were mostly white British; clonal diversity was possibly underestimated. Reportedly, nearly half of unique spike TCRs recognized epitopes outside B.1.351/B.1.1.7 mutations.

This CDR3 spans 13 amino acids. From germline, CDR1 is GTSNPN and CDR2 SVGIG (reference sequence). The germline V and J ends were trimmed by 2 bases and 5 bases, with 9 bases remaining between them. Notes on this clone: What it binds is unknown.

Assay used: immunoSEQ multiplex PCR; TCRdb lists only in-frame clones, some missing. The sample lists 80,000 to 85,000 clones; around 90% were seen once. The V and J genes are TRBV30 and TRBJ1-4; D gene uncertain. This receptor was obtained from an adult who received the AZD1222 COVID-19 vaccine. This sample comprised peripheral blood, obtained 28 days after the second AZD1222 dose. DNA of the CDR3: TGTGCCTGGAGTTTGGCAGAAAATGAAAAACTGTTTTTT. This codes for CAWSLAENEKLFF.